Listed below are T cell receptor beta chains from one sample, sequenced in a study of T-cell memory formation after mild COVID-19. TCRdb itself ran the 5' RACE reads through MiXCR, one entry per CDR3 protein. The profile shows roughly 450,000 distinct CDR3 sequences, 15% to 20% of them singletons. Sequenced input: PBMCs or a T cell subset sorted from them (not recorded which). The receptors originated from an adult woman who had mild COVID-19 (a few samples of this study predate the infection). Cell type and time point are not known. The CDR3 runs from the conserved cysteine through the conserved F or W. The D gene is left open where the match is weak. Part of the rows lack a size; the others show once, few, many or a class for expanded clones.

size	V	J	D	CDR3	DNA
few	TRBV12-3/TRBV12-4	TRBJ1-5	-	CASSQGGGHASAAQHF	TGTGCCAGCAGCCAGGGAGGGGGACACGCAAGTGCAGCCCAGCATTTT
few	TRBV24-1	TRBJ2-7	-	CATSDARPPGPDYEQYF	TGTGCCACCAGTGATGCTCGCCCACCGGGGCCCGACTACGAGCAGTACTTC
-	TRBV15	TRBJ1-1	-	CATSRVEGPRNTEAFF	TGTGCCACCAGCAGAGTGGAGGGACCCCGTAACACTGAAGCTTTCTTT
-	TRBV18	TRBJ2-3	-	CASSPPLRGRVGASARTDTQYF	TGTGCCAGCTCACCACCGCTTCGCGGCAGGGTGGGGGCTTCGGCTCGCACAGATACGCAGTATTTT
-	TRBV7-9	TRBJ1-2	-	CASSLAGIGGYTF	TGTGCCAGCAGCTTAGCCGGGATAGGGGGTTACACCTTC
few	TRBV27	TRBJ2-7	-	CASSLVGTVPYEQYF	TGTGCCAGCAGTTTAGTAGGGACTGTACCCTACGAGCAGTACTTC
few	TRBV9	TRBJ1-2	-	CASSLEDTGWGNYGYTF	TGTGCCAGCAGCCTAGAGGACACCGGATGGGGGAACTATGGCTACACCTTC
-	TRBV23-1	TRBJ2-4	-	CASSVQGVVAKNIQYF	TGCGCCAGCAGTGTACAGGGTGTCGTAGCCAAAAACATTCAGTACTTC
few	TRBV4-2	TRBJ2-2	-	CASSQGTEFYTGELFF	TGTGCCAGCAGCCAAGGGACAGAGTTTTACACCGGGGAGCTGTTTTTT
few	TRBV12-3/TRBV12-4	TRBJ2-4	-	CATRASRDIQYF	TGTGCCACAAGGGCTAGTAGAGACATTCAGTACTTC
few	TRBV6-5	TRBJ1-2	-	CASSPGSSYGYTF	TGTGCCAGCAGTCCAGGGTCCAGCTATGGCTACACCTTC
-	TRBV6-2/TRBV6-3	TRBJ2-1	TRBD2	CASSPLSGAKSKQFF	TGTGCCAGCAGTCCTCTCAGCGGGGCCAAAAGCAAGCAGTTCTTC
-	TRBV7-2	TRBJ1-1	TRBD1	CASSKSRGIRTEAFF	TGTGCCAGCAGCAAATCCAGGGGGATCCGCACTGAAGCTTTCTTT
few	TRBV20-1	TRBJ2-1	TRBD1	CSARDMDRIYNEQFF	TGCAGTGCTAGAGATATGGACAGGATCTACAATGAGCAGTTCTTC
-	TRBV5-1	TRBJ2-7	TRBD1	CASSETVTGSYGEQYF	TGCGCCAGCAGCGAGACTGTGACAGGGTCCTACGGCGAGCAGTACTTC
few	TRBV4-1	TRBJ2-7	-	CASSQDLREQYF	TGCGCCAGCAGCCAAGATCTTCGCGAGCAGTACTTC
few	TRBV11-3	TRBJ2-4	-	CASSLAGGGLRNIQYF	TGTGCCAGCAGCTTAGCCGGAGGGGGTTTGAGAAACATTCAGTACTTC
many	TRBV7-8	TRBJ2-5	TRBD1	CASSLRRDRQETQYF	TGTGCCAGCAGCTTACGGAGGGACAGGCAAGAGACCCAGTACTTC
-	TRBV21-1	TRBJ2-4	-	CASSVQGHKNIQYF	TGTGCCAGCAGCGTACAGGGACACAAAAACATTCAGTACTTC
few	TRBV7-2	TRBJ2-3	-	CASSVRGTTDTQYF	TGTGCCAGCAGCGTAAGAGGGACTACAGATACGCAGTATTTT
-	TRBV3-1	TRBJ2-3	TRBD2	CASSQWEGPADTQYF	TGTGCCAGCAGCCAATGGGAGGGCCCGGCCGATACGCAGTATTTT
-	TRBV2	TRBJ2-7	TRBD1	CAILGWTGKRVEQYF	TGTGCCATTCTTGGGTGGACAGGGAAAAGGGTAGAGCAGTACTTC
-	TRBV27	TRBJ1-2	-	CASSFGGYGGYTF	TGTGCCAGCAGTTTTGGAGGGTATGGCGGCTACACCTTC